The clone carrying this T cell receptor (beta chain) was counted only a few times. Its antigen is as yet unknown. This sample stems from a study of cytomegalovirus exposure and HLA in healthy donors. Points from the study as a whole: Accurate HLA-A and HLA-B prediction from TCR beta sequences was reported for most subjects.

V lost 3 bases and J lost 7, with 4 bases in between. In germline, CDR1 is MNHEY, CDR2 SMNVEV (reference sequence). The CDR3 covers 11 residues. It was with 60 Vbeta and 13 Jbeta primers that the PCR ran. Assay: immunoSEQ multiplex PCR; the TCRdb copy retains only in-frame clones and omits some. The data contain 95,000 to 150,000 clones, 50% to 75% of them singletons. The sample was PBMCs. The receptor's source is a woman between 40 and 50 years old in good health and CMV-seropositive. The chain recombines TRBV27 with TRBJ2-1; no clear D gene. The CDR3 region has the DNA TGTGCCAGCAGTTTCTTTAATGAGCAGTTCTTC. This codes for CASSFFNEQFF.